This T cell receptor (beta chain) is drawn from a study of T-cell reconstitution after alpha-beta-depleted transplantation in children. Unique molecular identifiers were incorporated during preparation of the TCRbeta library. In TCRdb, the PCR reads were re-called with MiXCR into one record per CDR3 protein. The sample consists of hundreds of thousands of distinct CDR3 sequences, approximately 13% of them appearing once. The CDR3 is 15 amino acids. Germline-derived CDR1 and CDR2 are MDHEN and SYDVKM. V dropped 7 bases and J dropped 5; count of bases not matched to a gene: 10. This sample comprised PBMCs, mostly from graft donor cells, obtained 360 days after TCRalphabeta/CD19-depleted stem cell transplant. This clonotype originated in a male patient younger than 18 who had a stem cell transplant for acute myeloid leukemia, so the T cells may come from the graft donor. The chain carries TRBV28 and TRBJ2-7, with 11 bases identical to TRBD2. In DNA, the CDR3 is TGTGCCAGCACCCCGCTAGCGGGAGGACCCAACGAGCAGTACTTC. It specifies CASTPLAGGPNEQYF.